A single sample gave rise to the 20 T cell receptor beta chains below, sequenced in a study of CD8 T cells in ankylosing spondylitis. TCRdb re-called the 5' RACE reads with MiXCR, one entry per CDR3 protein. The table has under 200,000 distinct CDR3 sequences, around 8.9% seen once. Input material: blood, either unsorted or a sorted T cell fraction (not recorded which). The receptors were gathered from a female donor with ankylosing spondylitis or in good health (not recorded which).

In this sample, this clonotype turned up many times. The chain carries TRBV5-1 and TRBJ2-3, with D hard to call. The CDR3 contains 13 residues. The germline CDR1 and CDR2 sequences are SGHRS and YFSETQ. V was shortened by 2 bases and J by 0 bases, with 4 bases between the two germline ends. CDR3 coding DNA: TGCGCCAGCAGCTTACGGAGCACAGATACGCAGTATTTT. It yields the protein CASSLRSTDTQYF. Together with reference TRBV5-1 and TRBJ2-3, the CDR3 gives the full variable domain: KAGVTQTPRYLIKTRGQQVTLSCSPISGHRSVSWYQQTPGQGLQFLFEYFSETQRNKGNFPGRFSGRQFSNSRSEMNVSTLELGDSALYLCASSLRSTDTQYFGPGTRLTVL.

V gene TRBV20-1 combines with J gene TRBJ2-1; D uncertain. Trimming took off 1 base at V and 2 bases at J, with 6 bases between the two ends. Germline V gene lookup returns CDR1 DFQATT and CDR2 SNEGSKA (reference sequence). This CDR3 region has 13 residues. CDR3 nucleotides: TGCAGTGCTAGAGGTGTGACCTACAATGAGCAGTTCTTC. It codes for CSARGVTYNEQFF.

This clonotype was picked up many times. This rearrangement joins TRBV6-2 or TRBV6-3 to TRBJ2-1; D is unresolved. Germline V gene sequence: CDR1 MNHEY, CDR2 SVGEGT. The CDR3 is 16 residues long. The ends were cut back, 5 bases at V and 1 base at J, with 15 bases in the middle. CDR3 protein: CASSPMDLTSYNEQFF. Written as DNA, the CDR3 is TGTGCCAGCAGTCCAATGGACCTAACATCCTACAATGAGCAGTTCTTC.

This clonotype was observed a few times. V and J are TRBV6-1 and TRBJ2-1; the D gene is possibly TRBD2 (6 bases). Trimming stripped 2 bases from V and 1 base from J, with 12 bases between. Per germline, CDR1 MNHNS and CDR2 SASEGT. The CDR3 loop spans 16 amino acids. CDR3 sequence: CASSELTGVSYNEQFF. DNA for the CDR3: TGTGCCAGCAGTGAACTAACGGGAGTGTCCTACAATGAGCAGTTCTTC.

This clonotype was counted a few times. This chain links TRBV7-9 with TRBJ2-7, with 7 positions matching TRBD1. Per the germline V gene, CDR1 is SEHNR and CDR2 is FQNEAQ (reference sequence). The J segment lost 0 bases and the V segment lost 6 bases, leaving 8 bases of the junction unmatched. The CDR3 runs 15 residues. CDR3 region: CASRSGTASSYEQYF. The CDR3 DNA is TGTGCCAGCAGGTCCGGGACAGCCAGCTCCTACGAGCAGTACTTC. Full variable domain (missing parts from reference TRBV7-9 and TRBJ2-7): DTGVSQNPRHKITKRGQNVTFRCDPISEHNRLYWYRQTLGQGPEFLTYFQNEAQLEKSRLLSDRFSAERPKGSFSTLEIQRTEQGDSAMYLCASRSGTASSYEQYFGPGTRLTVT.

This clonotype was detected a few times. This chain connects TRBV6-5 to TRBJ2-5; no firm D call. The CDR3 contains 9 residues. Germline-derived CDR1 and CDR2 are MNHEY and SVGAGI. The V gene lost 6 bases and the J gene lost 5 bases, with 1 base spanning the gap. CDR3 amino acids: CASRETQYF. The CDR3 DNA is TGTGCCAGCAGGGAGACCCAGTACTTC.

In this sample, this clonotype turned up a few times. The chain recombines TRBV10-3 with TRBJ1-5, with 8 positions matching TRBD1. Germline V CDR1 and CDR2: ENHRY, SYGVKD. This CDR3 spans 16 amino acids. J gave up 5 bases and V 5 bases, and 11 bases lay outside the gene matches. CDR3 sequence: CAISNSTEDRDQPQHF. The CDR3 bases are TGTGCCATCAGTAACTCGACAGAGGACAGGGATCAGCCCCAGCATTTT.

The chain links TRBV30 to TRBJ2-7; tentative D call: TRBD1 (7 bases). The CDR3 sequence is 11 residues long. Germline V gene lookup returns CDR1 GTSNPN and CDR2 SVGIG (reference sequence). Trimming took 4 bases from V and 6 from J, leaving 10 bases between them. The CDR3 coding sequence is TGTGCCTGGACCCAGGGGGGCGAGCAGTACTTC. Translated: CAWTQGGEQYF.

This chain connects TRBV24-1 to TRBJ2-2; 9 positions agree with TRBD1. Germline CDR1 and CDR2: KGHDR and SFDVKD. J lost 4 bases, V lost 1 base, and 3 bases had no gene match. This CDR3 is 16 amino acids long. CDR3 amino acids: CATSDFLGQGTGELFF. CDR3 sequence (DNA): TGTGCCACCAGTGATTTTTTGGGACAGGGCACCGGGGAGCTGTTTTTT.

At least ten counts were recorded for this clonotype. This rearrangement joins TRBV20-1 to TRBJ2-1; 9 bases agree with TRBD1. Germline V gene lookup returns CDR1 DFQATT and CDR2 SNEGSKA (reference sequence). V shed 7 bases, J shed 7 bases, and the junction held 14 bases outside the gene matches. CDR3 length: 15 amino acids. The CDR3, as DNA: TGCAGTGTTTCATCCGGGACAGGGCCCGTTAATGAGCAGTTCTTC. Translated: CSVSSGTGPVNEQFF.

Ten or more counts support this clonotype. The chain employs TRBV2 and TRBJ2-2; 9 bases line up with TRBD1. The CDR3 is made up of 19 amino acids. V gave up 6 bases and J gave up 1 base; unmatched junction bases: 15. The germline V gene encodes CDR1 SNHLY and CDR2 FYNNEI. CDR3 DNA sequence: TGTGCCAGCAGGGGACCGGGACAGGGATTCAAGCAGAACACCGGGGAGCTGTTTTTT. This encodes CASRGPGQGFKQNTGELFF.

This clonotype was observed at least ten times. The V call is TRBV7-8, the J call TRBJ2-7; TRBD2 might be the D (6 bases). Trimming left V 5 bases short and J 5 bases short, with 10 bases between. The CDR3 runs to 12 residues. Germline CDR1 reads SGHVS; CDR2 reads FQNEAQ. CDR3 sequence (DNA): TGTGCCAGCAGCCCGGGGGTTGACGAGCAGTACTTC. Protein product: CASSPGVDEQYF.

The gene calls are TRBV27 and TRBJ2-3; TRBD1 agrees at 10 bases. The CDR3 has 16 residues. Trimming cost V 5 bases and J 4 bases; bases outside gene matches: 9. CDR1 is MNHEY, CDR2 SMNVEV, per germline (reference sequence). CDR3 residues: CASSNRDRGRADTQYF. In nucleotides, the CDR3 is TGTGCCAGCAGTAACCGGGACAGGGGTCGCGCAGATACGCAGTATTTT.

This clonotype has ten or more counts. The chain has TRBV4-2 and TRBJ1-1, with no clear D. In germline, CDR1 is LGHNA, CDR2 YNFKEQ. V lost 4 bases to trimming and J lost 0 bases, with 6 bases between them. This CDR3 is built from 13 residues. The CDR3 sequence is CASSLTVNTEAFF. CDR3 nucleotide sequence: TGTGCCAGCAGCCTCACAGTGAACACTGAAGCTTTCTTT.

The chain uses TRBV4-1 and TRBJ1-3, with D maybe TRBD1 (5 bases). Germline CDR1 and CDR2: MGHRA and YSYEKL. Trimming pared 6 bases from V and 1 base from J, leaving 13 bases between. The CDR3 covers 15 residues. The CDR3 reads CASRGVGDSGNTIYF. CDR3 in DNA: TGCGCCAGCAGGGGGGTGGGGGATTCTGGAAACACCATATATTTT.

The gene calls are TRBV5-3 and TRBJ2-7; 13 bases are shared with TRBD2. TRBV5-3 is flagged as an ORF with uncertain function. This CDR3 is 15 amino acids long. The V gene end was trimmed by 8 bases and the J gene end by 5 bases; junction bases not matched to a gene: 10. CDR3 loop: CARGPGTSGKNEQYF. CDR3 DNA sequence: TGTGCCAGGGGCCCGGGGACTAGCGGGAAGAACGAGCAGTACTTC.

This chain connects TRBV24-1 to TRBJ2-3; D perhaps matches TRBD1 (6 bases). The V end was cut by 3 bases, the J end by 0 bases, with 12 bases between. The germline V gene has CDR1 KGHDR and CDR2 SFDVKD. The CDR3 spans 16 residues. The CDR3 DNA reads TGTGCCACCAGTGATGGGACATTTACTAGCACAGATACGCAGTATTTT. It is translated as CATSDGTFTSTDTQYF.

This clonotype has more than one count but fewer than ten. The chain combines TRBV27 with TRBJ2-7, with TRBD1 matching 7 bases. V lost 8 bases to trimming and J lost 3 bases; unmatched junction nucleotides: 10. Germline loops: CDR1 MNHEY, CDR2 SMNVEV (reference sequence). The CDR3 is 14 residues long. CDR3 sequence: CASAPEGAGYEQYF. The DNA for the CDR3 is TGTGCCAGCGCCCCCGAGGGGGCCGGCTACGAGCAGTACTTC.

The J gene is TRBJ2-3, the V gene TRBV30; perhaps TRBD2 as D (7 bases). The germline V gene encodes CDR1 GTSNPN and CDR2 SVGIG (reference sequence). CDR3 length: 15 amino acids. With 0 bases removed from V and 4 bases from J, the gap between germline ends came to 14 bases. DNA of the CDR3: TGTGCCTGGAGTGTAGGGCGGGGGCCCTCAGATACGCAGTATTTT. It is translated as CAWSVGRGPSDTQYF. Complete variable domain (other parts from reference TRBV30 and TRBJ2-3): SQTIHQWPATLVQPVGSPLSLECTVEGTSNPNLYWYRQAAGRGLQLLFYSVGIGQISSEVPQNLSASRPQDRQFILSSKKLLLSDSGFYLCAWSVGRGPSDTQYFGPGTRLTVL.

CDR3 amino acids: CASSDYDNEQFF. Written as DNA, the CDR3 is TGTGCCAGCAGTGACTATGACAATGAGCAGTTCTTC. The J gene is TRBJ2-1, the V gene TRBV28, with D possibly TRBD2 on 5 matching bases. Trimming cost V 5 bases and J 5 bases, with 7 bases left between them. The germline V gene has CDR1 MDHEN and CDR2 SYDVKM. The CDR3 is 12 amino acids.